The sequence of this T cell receptor beta chain was determined in a study of control samples from healthy donors and cancer patients. Germline CDR1 MDHEN, CDR2 SYDVKM. The CDR3 length is 14 residues. V was clipped by 4 bases and J by 4 bases; unmatched bases: 5. The assay was immunoSEQ multiplex PCR, and TCRdb's table has in-frame clones only and misses some. The repertoire holds under 65,000 clones, with about nine tenths as singletons. The clonotype comes from a woman aged 45-59 years with colorectal cancer. This chain joins TRBV28 and TRBJ1-2; 8 bases map to TRBD1. What was sequenced was PBMCs. The CDR3 region is CASSSGGEGYGYTF. CDR3 sequence (DNA): TGTGCCAGCAGTTCAGGGGGCGAAGGCTATGGCTACACCTTC.